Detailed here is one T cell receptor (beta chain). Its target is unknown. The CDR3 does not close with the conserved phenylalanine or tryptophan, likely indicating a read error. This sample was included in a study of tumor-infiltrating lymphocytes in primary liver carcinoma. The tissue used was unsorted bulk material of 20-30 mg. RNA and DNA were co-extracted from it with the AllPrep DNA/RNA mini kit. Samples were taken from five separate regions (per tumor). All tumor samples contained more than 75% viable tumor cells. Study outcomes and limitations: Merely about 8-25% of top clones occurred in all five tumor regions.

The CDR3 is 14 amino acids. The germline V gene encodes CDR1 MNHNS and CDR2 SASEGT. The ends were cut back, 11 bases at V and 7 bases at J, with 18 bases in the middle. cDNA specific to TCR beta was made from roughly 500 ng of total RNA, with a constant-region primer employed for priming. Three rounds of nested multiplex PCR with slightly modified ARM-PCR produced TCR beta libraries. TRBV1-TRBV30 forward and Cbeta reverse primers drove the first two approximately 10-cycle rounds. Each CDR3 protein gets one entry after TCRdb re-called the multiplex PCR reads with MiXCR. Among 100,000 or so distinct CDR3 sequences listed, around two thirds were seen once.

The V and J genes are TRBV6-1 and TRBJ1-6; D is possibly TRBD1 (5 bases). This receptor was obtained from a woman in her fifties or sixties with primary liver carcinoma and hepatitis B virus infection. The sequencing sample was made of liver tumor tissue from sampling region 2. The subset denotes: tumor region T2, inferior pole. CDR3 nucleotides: TGTGCCTGCAATACGATGGGACTGAATTCACCCCTCCACATT. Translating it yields CACNTMGLNSPLHI.